These 30 T cell receptor beta chains were all obtained from the same sample, sequenced in a study of shared clonotypes between healthy human individuals. Assay used: immunoSEQ multiplex PCR; TCRdb lists only in-frame clones, some missing. The sample holds hundreds of thousands of clones; just over 75% are singletons and the top ten take approximately 12%. Sample: PBMCs. The receptors derive from a woman aged 40 to 50 in good health. Some clones in this sample may be carry-over from other donors' samples.

The V and J genes are TRBV7-9 and TRBJ1-1; D not resolved. The V gene lost 1 base and the J gene lost 10 bases, with 16 bases spanning the gap. The CDR3 loop spans 14 amino acids. Germline CDR1 reads SEHNR; CDR2 reads FQNEAQ (reference sequence). CDR3 nucleotides: TGTGCCAGCAGCTTAGGGCAGTATGTTCAGACAGCTTTCTTT. Amino acids: CASSLGQYVQTAFF.

A few counts support this clone. The chain uses TRBV5-1 and TRBJ2-3, with D possibly matching TRBD2 (7 bases). The CDR3 length is 15 residues. Germline CDR1 SGHRS, CDR2 YFSETQ. The V end lost 5 bases, the J end lost 2 bases, and 15 bases lay between the germline ends. CDR3 residues: CASRAAGHNTDTQYF. The CDR3 DNA reads as TGCGCCAGCAGGGCAGCGGGACACAACACAGATACGCAGTATTTT.

J is TRBJ2-7 and V is TRBV5-4, with D perhaps TRBD1 or TRBD2 (5 bases each). V was shortened by 6 bases and J by 6 bases, with 19 bases between the two germline ends. The germline V gene has CDR1 SGHNT and CDR2 YYREEE (reference sequence). The CDR3 has 14 residues. CDR3 nucleotide sequence: TGTGCCAGCACCAGGGTAGAGGGAGCCCGCGAGCAGTACTTC. It is translated as CASTRVEGAREQYF.

In the case of this clone: An end of the junction differs from the germline gene, which may be a read error. The rearrangement links TRBV5-8 to TRBJ2-7; D is possibly TRBD1 (5 bases). CDR1 is SGHTS, CDR2 YDEGEE, per germline. The CDR3 has 10 residues. CDR3 sequence reads: CASSLRQGPF. In nucleotides, the CDR3 is TGTGCCAGCAGCTTAAGGCAGGGCCCCTTC. Drawing the rest from reference TRBV5-8 and TRBJ2-7, the complete variable domain is EAGVTQSPTHLIKTRGQQATLRCSPISGHTSVYWYQQALGLGLQFLLWYDEGEERNRGNFPPRFSGRQFPNYSSELNVNALELEDSALYLCASSLRQGPFGPGTRLTVT.

This clone was counted a few times. J is TRBJ2-1 and V is TRBV6-1; D is unclear. CDR3 size: 13 residues. The germline V and J ends were trimmed by 2 bases and 7 bases, with 9 bases remaining between them. CDR1 is MNHNS, CDR2 SASEGT, per germline. CDR3 in DNA: TGTGCCAGCAGTGAAAGGTGGGGAAATGAGCAGTTCTTC. Translation gives CASSERWGNEQFF.

This chain uses TRBV10-1 with TRBJ2-7; perhaps D is TRBD1 or TRBD2 (5 bases each). The CDR3 runs 16 residues. Germline CDR1 is WNHNN and CDR2 is SYGVQD (reference sequence). V was trimmed by 10 bases and J by 0 bases, leaving 22 bases between them. CDR3 region: CATPPWDLASSYEQYF. DNA of the CDR3: TGCGCCACCCCCCCCTGGGACCTGGCGAGCTCCTACGAGCAGTACTTC.

J is TRBJ2-5 and V is TRBV5-4; 7 nucleotides align to TRBD1. CDR1 SGHNT and CDR2 YYREEE come from the germline V gene (reference sequence). V lost 3 bases and J lost 5; bases outside the gene matches: 1. CDR3 size: 12 residues. The CDR3 DNA follows: TGTGCCAGCAGCTCGACAGGGGAGACCCAGTACTTC. Translating it yields CASSSTGETQYF.

Concerning this clone: One base separates it from a far larger clone, so it is likely a read error. The genes are TRBV28 and TRBJ1-3; a weak D match, TRBD1 (6 bases). The CDR3 length is 13 residues. Germline assignment: CDR1 MDHEN and CDR2 SYDVKM. The CDR3: CVSIGTSGNTIYF. DNA of the CDR3: TGTGTCAGCATCGGGACATCAGGAAACACCATATATTTT.

Note on this clone: The sample contains more than one DNA sequence encoding this CDR3. The rearrangement links TRBV18 to TRBJ2-7; D remains unclear. Germline loops: CDR1 KGHSH, CDR2 LQKENI. The length of the CDR3 is 12 residues. The V and J ends lost 2 bases and 5 bases respectively, with 7 bases between them. DNA for the CDR3: TGTGCCAGCTCACCAACCTCTGACGAGCAGTACTTC. Protein product: CASSPTSDEQYF.

The V and J genes are TRBV4-3 and TRBJ2-1, with 9 bases identical to TRBD2. The CDR3 sequence is 15 residues long. The ends lost 3 bases at V and 8 bases at J; junction bases unmatched: 8. CDR1 LGHNA and CDR2 YSLEER come from the germline V gene. The DNA for the CDR3 is TGCGCCAGCAGCCATGGGGCGGGAGGGCCGCATGAGCAGTTCTTC. Translated, it gives CASSHGAGGPHEQFF.

This clone was observed a single time. The V gene is TRBV4-3, the J gene TRBJ1-1; D remains unclear. The CDR3 runs 14 residues. Per the germline V gene, CDR1 is LGHNA and CDR2 is YSLEER. Trimming left V 1 base short and J 2 bases short, with 8 bases between. CDR3 DNA: TGCGCCAGCAGCCAAGGTGACTACAACACTGAAGCTTTCTTT. Translation gives CASSQGDYNTEAFF.

Regarding this clone: The final CDR3 position lacks the conserved phenylalanine or tryptophan, pointing to a likely read error. The chain employs TRBV6-1 and TRBJ2-7, with TRBD2 as a possible D gene (5 bases). Germline V CDR1 and CDR2: MNHNS, SASEGT. The CDR3 loop spans 15 amino acids. V was trimmed by 2 bases and J by 0 bases, leaving 11 bases between them. The CDR3 loop reads CASSELAEASYEQYL. The CDR3 bases are TGTGCCAGCAGTGAACTGGCGGAGGCCTCCTACGAGCAGTACCTC.

The gene calls are TRBV6-1 and TRBJ1-5; no reliable D call. This CDR3 region has 13 residues. Trimming pared 3 bases from V and 8 bases from J, leaving 11 bases between. The germline gives CDR1 MNHNS, CDR2 SASEGT. The CDR3 sequence: CASSEVALEPQHF. CDR3 in DNA: TGTGCCAGCAGTGAGGTAGCTCTTGAGCCCCAGCATTTT.

This clone was detected only once. This sequence is one base from a far larger clone and is likely a read error. This chain uses TRBV2 with TRBJ2-7, with D unclear. CDR1 and CDR2 from the germline V gene are SNHLY and FYNNEI. The CDR3 length is 13 residues. CDR3 coding DNA: TGTGCCAGCAGTGACGTGTTCTCCTACGAGCGGTACTTC. Translating it yields CASSDVFSYERYF.

This clone was detected many times. The chain has TRBV7-2 and TRBJ1-5; D is unresolved. Between the trimmed V and J ends, which lost 2 bases and 2 bases, there was a span of 10 bases. Per germline, CDR1 SGHTA and CDR2 FQGNSA. The CDR3 loop spans 15 amino acids. CDR3 sequence: CASSLTRTGNQPQHF. As DNA, the CDR3 is TGTGCCAGCAGCTTAACGAGGACTGGCAATCAGCCCCAGCATTTT. The full variable domain, its missing parts supplied by reference TRBV7-2 and TRBJ1-5, is GAGVSQSPSNKVTEKGKDVELRCDPISGHTALYWYRQSLGQGLEFLIYFQGNSAPDKSGLPSDRFSAERTGGSVSTLTIQRTQQEDSAVYLCASSLTRTGNQPQHFGDGTRLSIL.

This sequence joins TRBV7-9 and TRBJ2-1; no firm D call. V was clipped by 5 bases and J by 5 bases, with 7 bases between them. The CDR3 is 12 amino acids. CDR1 and CDR2 (germline): SEHNR, FQNEAQ (reference sequence). The CDR3 DNA reads TGTGCCAGCAGCCCTCGACACAATGAGCAGTTCTTC. Translated: CASSPRHNEQFF.

This clone has more than one count but fewer than ten. The chain is built from TRBV15 and TRBJ2-5; D may be TRBD2 (7 bases). Per the germline V gene, CDR1 is LNHNV and CDR2 is YYDKDF (reference sequence). With 5 bases removed from V and 4 bases from J, the gap between germline ends came to 20 bases. CDR3 length: 16 residues. CDR3 sequence reads: CATSGGRGGERETQYF. CDR3 DNA sequence: TGTGCCACCAGCGGGGGCCGCGGGGGAGAGAGAGAGACCCAGTACTTC. Looking up the rest from reference TRBV15 and TRBJ2-5 gives the full variable domain: DAMVIQNPRYQVTQFGKPVTLSCSQTLNHNVMYWYQQKSSQAPKLLFHYYDKDFNNEADTPDNFQSRRPNTSFCFLDIRSPGLGDTAMYLCATSGGRGGERETQYFGPGTRLLVL.

The chain employs TRBV10-1 and TRBJ2-1; no reliable D call. Germline V gene data show CDR1 as WNHNN and CDR2 as SYGVQD (reference sequence). The CDR3 has 14 amino acids. Trimming pared 2 bases from V and 5 bases from J, leaving 10 bases between. The CDR3 sequence: CASSEGGRNNEQFF. CDR3 in DNA: TGCGCCAGCAGTGAGGGCGGAAGAAACAATGAGCAGTTCTTC.

This clone was counted a single time. The V gene is TRBV19, the J gene TRBJ1-3; D uncertain. Germline V lookup: CDR1 LNHDA, CDR2 SQIVND (reference sequence). The CDR3 has 14 amino acids. V gave up 4 bases and J gave up 0 bases, with 7 bases separating them. The CDR3 here is CASSRQLSGNTIYF. The CDR3 DNA reads TGTGCCAGTAGTAGACAACTCTCTGGAAACACCATATATTTT.

V usage is TRBV30 and J usage is TRBJ1-4; 8 positions agree with TRBD1. V lost 2 bases and J lost 8; bases outside the gene matches: 7. This CDR3 has 14 amino acids. Per the germline V gene, CDR1 is GTSNPN and CDR2 is SVGIG (reference sequence). The chain's CDR3 is CAWSSGGLREKLFF. The CDR3 region has the DNA TGTGCCTGGAGTTCAGGGGGCCTTCGGGAAAAACTGTTTTTT.

The chain recombines TRBV4-3 with TRBJ2-1; TRBD2 matches at 10 bases. Germline V CDR1 and CDR2: LGHNA, YSLEER. Trimming at V came to 4 bases and at J to 6 bases, leaving 6 bases not matched to a gene. The CDR3 consists of 15 residues. This CDR3 is CASSLSGRAGNEQFF. Written as DNA, the CDR3 is TGCGCCAGCAGCCTCAGCGGGAGGGCGGGCAATGAGCAGTTCTTC.

V and J are TRBV10-3 and TRBJ1-1; a weak D match, TRBD1 (6 bases). The V gene lost 10 bases and the J gene lost 0 bases, with 12 bases spanning the gap. The CDR3 has 13 residues. Germline V gene lookup returns CDR1 ENHRY and CDR2 SYGVKD. CDR3 sequence reads: CARRQELNTEAFF. CDR3 DNA sequence: TGTGCCAGAAGACAGGAATTGAACACTGAAGCTTTCTTT.

This chain links TRBV7-9 with TRBJ1-5; D ambiguous. V lost 5 bases and J 0 bases, leaving 14 bases between the germline ends. CDR3 length equals 16 residues. Germline CDR1 reads SEHNR; CDR2 reads FQNEAQ (reference sequence). CDR3 nucleotide sequence: TGTGCCAGCAGCGGGTCCCGCTATGGTAGCAATCAGCCCCAGCATTTT. It encodes CASSGSRYGSNQPQHF.

V gene TRBV5-4 combines with J gene TRBJ1-1; 8 nucleotides match TRBD1. CDR3 length: 16 residues. Germline assignment: CDR1 SGHNT and CDR2 YYREEE (reference sequence). The V and J ends lost 4 bases and 5 bases, in that order; junction bases with no gene match: 13. CDR3 DNA sequence: TGTGCCAGCAGCCAGAGGACAGGGAGAAGGGGAACTGAAGCTTTCTTT. This translates into CASSQRTGRRGTEAFF.

CDR3 DNA: TGTGCCAGCAGCCGGCCAGGGGGCTCCTACGAGCAGTACTTC. Its protein is CASSRPGGSYEQYF. The chain is built from TRBV5-6 and TRBJ2-7, with 7 bases matching TRBD1. The CDR3 is 14 amino acids. The V gene end was trimmed by 4 bases and the J gene end by 0 bases; junction bases not matched to a gene: 4. Germline-derived CDR1 and CDR2 are SGHDT and YYEEEE.

The V and J genes are TRBV28 and TRBJ2-5, with TRBD2 matching over 10 bases. This CDR3 has 16 residues. Germline V lookup: CDR1 MDHEN, CDR2 SYDVKM. V dropped 2 bases and J dropped 4; count of bases not matched to a gene: 7. The CDR3 reads CASSLGSSGRGETQYF. The CDR3 nucleotides are TGTGCCAGCAGTTTAGGGTCTAGCGGGAGAGGAGAGACCCAGTACTTC.

This chain links TRBV10-1 with TRBJ2-1, with D unclear. The germline V and J ends were trimmed by 5 bases and 9 bases, with 14 bases remaining between them. CDR3 size: 13 residues. Germline V gene lookup returns CDR1 WNHNN and CDR2 SYGVQD (reference sequence). The CDR3 loop reads CASSPYRAGEQFF. For the CDR3, the DNA is TGCGCCAGCAGTCCCTATAGAGCCGGTGAGCAGTTCTTC.

The chain uses TRBV7-6 and TRBJ2-7; 11 bases line up with TRBD1. V lost 3 bases to trimming and J lost 3 bases; unmatched junction nucleotides: 4. Germline CDR1 SGHVS, CDR2 FNYEAQ. CDR3 length: 15 amino acids. The CDR3 DNA follows: TGTGCCAGCAGCTTGGGGACAGGGGGGAGCTACGAGCAGTACTTC. Amino acid sequence: CASSLGTGGSYEQYF.

The genes are TRBV7-3 and TRBJ2-7; 7 positions match TRBD2. The CDR3 totals 14 residues. In germline, CDR1 is SGHTA, CDR2 FQGTGA. The junction had 11 bases not matched to a gene; V was cut back by 5 bases and J by 7 bases. In DNA form, the CDR3 reads TGTGCCAGCAGCCCCGGTCCGACCGGGGGGGAGCAGTACTTC. Translating it yields CASSPGPTGGEQYF.

The rearrangement uses TRBV28 and TRBJ2-7; TRBD1 is a possible D gene (5 bases). V was trimmed by 3 bases and J by 6 bases, leaving 21 bases between them. Germline V gives CDR1 MDHEN, CDR2 SYDVKM. The CDR3 has 16 residues. The CDR3 bases are TGTGCCAGCAGTTTTGGGGCTATAGGCGAGGCCATCGAGCAGTACTTC. It is translated as CASSFGAIGEAIEQYF.